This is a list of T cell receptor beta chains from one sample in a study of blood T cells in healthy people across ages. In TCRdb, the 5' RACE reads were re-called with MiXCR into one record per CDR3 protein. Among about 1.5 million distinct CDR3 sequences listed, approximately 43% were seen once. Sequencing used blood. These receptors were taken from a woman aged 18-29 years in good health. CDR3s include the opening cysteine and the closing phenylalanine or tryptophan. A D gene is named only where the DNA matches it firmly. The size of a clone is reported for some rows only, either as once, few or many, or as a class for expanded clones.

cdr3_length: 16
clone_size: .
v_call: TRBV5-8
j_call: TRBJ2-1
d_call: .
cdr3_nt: TGTGCCAGCAGCCATGGGGGGACTTACTCCTACAATGAGCAGTTCTTC
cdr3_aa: CASSHGGTYSYNEQFF

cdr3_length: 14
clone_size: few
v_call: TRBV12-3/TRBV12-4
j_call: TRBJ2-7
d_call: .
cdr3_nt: TGTGCCAGCAGTTTCGGCAGGGCCAACTACGAGCAGTACTTC
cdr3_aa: CASSFGRANYEQYF

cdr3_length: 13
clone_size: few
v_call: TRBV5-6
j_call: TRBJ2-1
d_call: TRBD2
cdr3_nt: TGTGCCAGCAGCTTTACTAGCGTCAGGGAGCAGTTCTTC
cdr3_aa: CASSFTSVREQFF

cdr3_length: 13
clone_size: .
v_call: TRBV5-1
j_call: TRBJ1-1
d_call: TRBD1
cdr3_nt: TGCGCCAGCAGCTCCGACAGGGGAGTTGAAGCTTTCTTT
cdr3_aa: CASSSDRGVEAFF

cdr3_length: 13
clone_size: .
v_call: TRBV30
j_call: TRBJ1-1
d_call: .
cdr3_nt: TGTGCCTGGACACGTACGCCCAACACTGAAGCTTTCTTT
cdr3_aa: CAWTRTPNTEAFF

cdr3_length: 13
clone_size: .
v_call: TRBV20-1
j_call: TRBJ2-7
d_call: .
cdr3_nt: TGCAGTGCTAGCGATAGGGCGAACAATGAGCAGTACTTC
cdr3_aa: CSASDRANNEQYF

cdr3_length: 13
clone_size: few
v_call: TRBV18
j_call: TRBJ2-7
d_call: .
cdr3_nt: TGTGCCAGCTCACCACCCGGGGACTACGAGCAGTACTTC
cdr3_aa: CASSPPGDYEQYF

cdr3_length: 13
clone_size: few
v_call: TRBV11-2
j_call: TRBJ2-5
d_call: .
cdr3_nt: TGTGCCAGCAGCTTAAGGCTTAAAGAGACCCAGTACTTC
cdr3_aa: CASSLRLKETQYF

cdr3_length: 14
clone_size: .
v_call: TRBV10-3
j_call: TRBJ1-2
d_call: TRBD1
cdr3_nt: TGTGCCATCAATCGACAGGGGGAAAACTATGGCTACACCTTC
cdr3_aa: CAINRQGENYGYTF

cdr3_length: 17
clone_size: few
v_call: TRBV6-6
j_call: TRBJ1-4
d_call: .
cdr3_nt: TGTGCCAGCAGTTACCCCCACAGGACCTCAACTAATGAAAAACTGTTTTTT
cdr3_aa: CASSYPHRTSTNEKLFF

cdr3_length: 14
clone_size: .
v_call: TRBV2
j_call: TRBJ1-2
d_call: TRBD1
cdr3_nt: TGTGTCAGGGAACTGGACAGGTCTAACTATGGCTACACCTTC
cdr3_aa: CVRELDRSNYGYTF

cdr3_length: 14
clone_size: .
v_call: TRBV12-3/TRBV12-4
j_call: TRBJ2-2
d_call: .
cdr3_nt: TGTGCCAGCAGTTTAGTACAACACACCGGGGAGCTGTTTTTT
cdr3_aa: CASSLVQHTGELFF

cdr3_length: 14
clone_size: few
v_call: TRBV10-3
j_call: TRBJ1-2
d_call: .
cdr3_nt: TGTGCCATCAGTGAGTCGGGGGGGAACTATGGCTACACCTTC
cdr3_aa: CAISESGGNYGYTF

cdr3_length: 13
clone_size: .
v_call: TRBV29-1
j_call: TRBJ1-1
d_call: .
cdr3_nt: TGCAGCGTTGACAGGGCTTCGAACACTGAAGCTTTCTTT
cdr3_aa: CSVDRASNTEAFF

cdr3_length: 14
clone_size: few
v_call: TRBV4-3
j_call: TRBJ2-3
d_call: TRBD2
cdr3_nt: TGCGCCAGCAGCCAAGAGATGGCGGGGGGTACGCAGTATTTT
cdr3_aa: CASSQEMAGGTQYF

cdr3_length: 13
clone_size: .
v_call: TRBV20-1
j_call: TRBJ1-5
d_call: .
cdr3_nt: TGCAGTGCTAGAGGGGACGGGAATCAGCTCCAGCATTTT
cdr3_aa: CSARGDGNQLQHF

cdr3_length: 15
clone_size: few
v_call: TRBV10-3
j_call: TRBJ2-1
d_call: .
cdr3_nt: TGTGCCATCAGTGAGTCGTTAGGCGGGACTGATGAGCAGTTCTTC
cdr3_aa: CAISESLGGTDEQFF

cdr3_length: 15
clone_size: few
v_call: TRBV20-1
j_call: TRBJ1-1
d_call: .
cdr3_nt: TGCAGTGCTAGAGATGGAGCCACCCTCGGGACTGAAGCTTTCTTT
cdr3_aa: CSARDGATLGTEAFF

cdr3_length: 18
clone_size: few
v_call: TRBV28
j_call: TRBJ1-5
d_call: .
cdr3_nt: TGTGCCAGCAGTTTTCGGTTGATGAGGGGGTATAGCAATCAGCCCCAGCATTTT
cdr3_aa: CASSFRLMRGYSNQPQHF

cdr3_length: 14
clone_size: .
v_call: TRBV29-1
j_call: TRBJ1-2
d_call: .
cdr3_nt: TGCAGCGTTCTGGGCCCCAACCAGGCCTATGGCTACACCTTC
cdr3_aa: CSVLGPNQAYGYTF

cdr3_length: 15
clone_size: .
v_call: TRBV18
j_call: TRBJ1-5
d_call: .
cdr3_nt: TGTGCCAGCTCACCAAGCGGAGGGCTGTTCCAGCCCCAGCATTTT
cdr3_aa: CASSPSGGLFQPQHF

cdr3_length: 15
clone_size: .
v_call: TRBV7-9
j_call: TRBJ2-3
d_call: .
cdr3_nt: TGTGCCAGCAGCTTAGCGCCCCAGCCCACAGATACGCAGTATTTT
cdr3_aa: CASSLAPQPTDTQYF

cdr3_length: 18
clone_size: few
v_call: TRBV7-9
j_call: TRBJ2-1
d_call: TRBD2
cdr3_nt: TGTGCCAGCAGCCCGGGACTAGCGGGTTCTTTTTCCTACAATGAGCAGTTCTTC
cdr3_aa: CASSPGLAGSFSYNEQFF

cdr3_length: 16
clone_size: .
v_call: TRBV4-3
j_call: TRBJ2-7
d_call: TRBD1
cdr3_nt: TGCGCCAGCAGCCAAGTTCCGGGACAGTCGGACGGCGAGCAGTACTTC
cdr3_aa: CASSQVPGQSDGEQYF

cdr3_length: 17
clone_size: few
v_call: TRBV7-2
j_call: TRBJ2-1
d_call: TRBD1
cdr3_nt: TGTGCCAGCAGCCCAAATTTCGGGACAGGGGATTACAATGAGCAGTTCTTC
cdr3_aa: CASSPNFGTGDYNEQFF

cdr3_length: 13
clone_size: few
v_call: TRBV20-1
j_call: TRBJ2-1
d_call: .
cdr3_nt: TGCAGTGCTAGGGTGGGGGCGCGAAATGAGCAGTTCTTC
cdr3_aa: CSARVGARNEQFF

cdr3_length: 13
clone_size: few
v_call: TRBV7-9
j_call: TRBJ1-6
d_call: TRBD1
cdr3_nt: TGTGCCACCCGGGACAGCAATAATTCACCCCTCCACTTT
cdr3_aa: CATRDSNNSPLHF

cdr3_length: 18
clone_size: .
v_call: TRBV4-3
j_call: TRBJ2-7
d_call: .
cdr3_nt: TGCGCCAGCAGCCAGATGAGCAGCGTCTCCCCAGAAAGTTACGAGCAGTACTTC
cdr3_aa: CASSQMSSVSPESYEQYF

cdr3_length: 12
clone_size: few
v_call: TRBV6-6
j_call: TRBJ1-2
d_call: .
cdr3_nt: TGTGCCAGCAGGGGAGTTTCGGGAGGCTACACCTTC
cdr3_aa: CASRGVSGGYTF

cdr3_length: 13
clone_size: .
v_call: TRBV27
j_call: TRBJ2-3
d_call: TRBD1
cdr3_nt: TGTGCCACCAAGACAGGGAACACAGATACGCAGTATTTT
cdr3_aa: CATKTGNTDTQYF

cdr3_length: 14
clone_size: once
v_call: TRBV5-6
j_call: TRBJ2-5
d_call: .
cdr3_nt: TGTGCCAGCAGCTTGTCGGACAGCCGGGAGACCCAGTACTTC
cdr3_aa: CASSLSDSRETQYF

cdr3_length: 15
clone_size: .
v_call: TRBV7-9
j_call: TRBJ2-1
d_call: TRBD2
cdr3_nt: TGTGCCAGCAGCTTACTCTGGCGGGGGGATGGTGAGCAGTTCTTC
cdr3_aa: CASSLLWRGDGEQFF

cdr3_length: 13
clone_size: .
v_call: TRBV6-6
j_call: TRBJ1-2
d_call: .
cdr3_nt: TGTGCCAGCAGCCCCTTACACTCGGATGGCTACACCTTC
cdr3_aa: CASSPLHSDGYTF

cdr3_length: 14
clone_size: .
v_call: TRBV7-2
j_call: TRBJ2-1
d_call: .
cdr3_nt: TGTGCCGGCAGTCCCTACGGCGGATACAATGAGCAGTTCTTC
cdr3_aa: CAGSPYGGYNEQFF

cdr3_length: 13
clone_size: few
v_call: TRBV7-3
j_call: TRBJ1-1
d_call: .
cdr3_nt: TGTGCCAGCAGACAAGGGTGGATGACTGAAGCTTTCTTT
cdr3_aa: CASRQGWMTEAFF

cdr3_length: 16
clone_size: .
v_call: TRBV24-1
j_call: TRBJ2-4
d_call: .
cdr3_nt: TGTGCCACCAGTGGTTCACCATCTAGGGCCAAAAACATTCAGTACTTC
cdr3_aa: CATSGSPSRAKNIQYF

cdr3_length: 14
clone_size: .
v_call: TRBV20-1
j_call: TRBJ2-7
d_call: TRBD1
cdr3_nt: TGCAGTGCTACCAGGACAGGGGAAGGCTACGAGCAGTACTTC
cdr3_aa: CSATRTGEGYEQYF

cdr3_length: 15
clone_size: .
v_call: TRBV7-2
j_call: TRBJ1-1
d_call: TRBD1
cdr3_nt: TGTGCCAGCAGCCCCCAGGGGGCTTCGAGGACTGAAGCTTTCTTT
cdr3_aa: CASSPQGASRTEAFF

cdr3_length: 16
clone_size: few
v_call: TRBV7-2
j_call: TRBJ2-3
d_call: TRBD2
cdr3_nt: TGTGCCAGCAGCTTAGGGGGGGGGTATTATACAGATACGCAGTATTTT
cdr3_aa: CASSLGGGYYTDTQYF

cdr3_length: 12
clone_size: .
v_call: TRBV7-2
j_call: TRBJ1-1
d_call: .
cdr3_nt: TGTGCCAGCAGCTACCGACAGTCTGAAGCTTTCTTT
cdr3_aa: CASSYRQSEAFF

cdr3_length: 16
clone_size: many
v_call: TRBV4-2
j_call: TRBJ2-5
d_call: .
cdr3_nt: TGTGCCAGCAGCCAAGGTTCCAGCGCGCCCGAGGAGACCCAGTACTTC
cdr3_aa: CASSQGSSAPEETQYF

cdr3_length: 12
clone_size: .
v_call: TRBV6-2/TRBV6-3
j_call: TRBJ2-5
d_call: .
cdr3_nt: TGTGCCAGCAGTTACTATCACAATGAGCAGTACTTC
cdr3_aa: CASSYYHNEQYF